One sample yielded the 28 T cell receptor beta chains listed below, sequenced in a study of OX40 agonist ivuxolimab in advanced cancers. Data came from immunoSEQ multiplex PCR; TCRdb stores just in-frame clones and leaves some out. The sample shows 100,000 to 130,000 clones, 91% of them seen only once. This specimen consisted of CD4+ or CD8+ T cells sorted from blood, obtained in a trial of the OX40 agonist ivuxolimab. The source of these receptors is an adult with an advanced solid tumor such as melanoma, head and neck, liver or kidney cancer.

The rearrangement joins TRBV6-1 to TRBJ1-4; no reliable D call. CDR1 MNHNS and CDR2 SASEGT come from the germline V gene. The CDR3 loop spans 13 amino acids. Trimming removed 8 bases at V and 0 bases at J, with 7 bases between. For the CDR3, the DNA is TGTGCCAGCTACACGACAACTAATGAAAAACTGTTTTTT. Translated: CASYTTTNEKLFF.

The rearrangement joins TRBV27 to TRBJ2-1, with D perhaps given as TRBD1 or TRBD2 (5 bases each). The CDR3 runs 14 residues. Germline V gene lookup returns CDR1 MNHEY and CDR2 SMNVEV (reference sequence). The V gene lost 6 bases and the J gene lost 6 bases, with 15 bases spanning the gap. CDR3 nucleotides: TGTGCCAGCAGATGGGCCAGGGACGGCAATGAGCAGTTCTTC. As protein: CASRWARDGNEQFF.

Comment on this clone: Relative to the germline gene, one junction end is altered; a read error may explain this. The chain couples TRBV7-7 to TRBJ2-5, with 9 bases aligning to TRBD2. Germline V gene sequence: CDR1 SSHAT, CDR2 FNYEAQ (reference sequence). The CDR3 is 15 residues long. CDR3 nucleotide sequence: TGTGCTAGCAGCTTATTAGCGGGGGCGAGGGAGACCCAGTACTTC. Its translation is CASSLLAGARETQYF.

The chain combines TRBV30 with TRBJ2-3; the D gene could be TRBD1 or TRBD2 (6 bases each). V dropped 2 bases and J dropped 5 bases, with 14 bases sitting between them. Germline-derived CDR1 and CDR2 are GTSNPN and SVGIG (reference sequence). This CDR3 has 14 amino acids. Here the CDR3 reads CAWSSGGGGDTQYF. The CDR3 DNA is TGTGCCTGGAGTTCCGGCGGAGGGGGAGATACGCAGTATTTT. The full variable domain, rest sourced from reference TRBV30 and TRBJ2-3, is SQTIHQWPATLVQPVGSPLSLECTVEGTSNPNLYWYRQAAGRGLQLLFYSVGIGQISSEVPQNLSASRPQDRQFILSSKKLLLSDSGFYLCAWSSGGGGDTQYFGPGTRLTVL.

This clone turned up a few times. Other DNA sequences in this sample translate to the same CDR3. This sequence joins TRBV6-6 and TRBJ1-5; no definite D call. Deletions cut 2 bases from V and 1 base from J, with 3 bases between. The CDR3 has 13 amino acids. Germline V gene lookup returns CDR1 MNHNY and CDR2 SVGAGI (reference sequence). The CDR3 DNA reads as TGTGCCAGCAGTTACGACAGCAATCAGCCCCAGCATTTT. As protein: CASSYDSNQPQHF.

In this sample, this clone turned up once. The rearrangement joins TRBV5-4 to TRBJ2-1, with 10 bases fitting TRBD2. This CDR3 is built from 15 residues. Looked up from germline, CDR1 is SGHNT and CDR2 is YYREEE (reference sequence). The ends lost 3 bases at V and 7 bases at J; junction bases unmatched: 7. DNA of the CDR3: TGTGCCAGCAGCTCCCCAGCGGGAGGGGGAAATGAGCAGTTCTTC. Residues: CASSSPAGGGNEQFF. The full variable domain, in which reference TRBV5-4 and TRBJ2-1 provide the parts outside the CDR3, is ETGVTQSPTHLIKTRGQQVTLRCSSQSGHNTVSWYQQALGQGPQFIFQYYREEENGRGNFPPRFSGLQFPNYSSELNVNALELDDSALYLCASSSPAGGGNEQFFGPGTRLTVL.

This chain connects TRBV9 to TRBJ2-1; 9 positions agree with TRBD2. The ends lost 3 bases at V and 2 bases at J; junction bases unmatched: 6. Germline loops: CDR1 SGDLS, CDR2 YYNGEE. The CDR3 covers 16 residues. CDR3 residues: CASSDLRLAAYNEQFF. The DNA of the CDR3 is TGTGCCAGCAGCGACCTCCGACTAGCGGCCTACAATGAGCAGTTCTTC.

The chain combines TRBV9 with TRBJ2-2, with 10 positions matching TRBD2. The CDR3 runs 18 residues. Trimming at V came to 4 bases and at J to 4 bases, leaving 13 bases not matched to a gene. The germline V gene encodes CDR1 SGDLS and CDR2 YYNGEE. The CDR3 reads CASSSTLAGVGSTGELFF. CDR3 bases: TGTGCCAGCAGCAGTACTCTAGCGGGAGTAGGTTCCACCGGGGAGCTGTTTTTT.

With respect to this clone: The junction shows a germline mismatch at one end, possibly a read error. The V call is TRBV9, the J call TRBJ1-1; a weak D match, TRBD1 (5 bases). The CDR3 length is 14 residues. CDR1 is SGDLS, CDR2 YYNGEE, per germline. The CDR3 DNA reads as TGTGCCAGCAGTGTAGAGGGGCTTGACACTGAAGCTTTCTTT. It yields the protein CASSVEGLDTEAFF.

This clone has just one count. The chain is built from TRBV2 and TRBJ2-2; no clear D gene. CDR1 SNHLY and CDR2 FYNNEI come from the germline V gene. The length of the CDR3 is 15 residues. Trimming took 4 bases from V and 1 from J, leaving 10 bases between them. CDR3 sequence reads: CASSVAVRNTGELFF. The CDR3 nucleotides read TGTGCCAGCAGTGTTGCGGTGAGGAACACCGGGGAGCTGTTTTTT.

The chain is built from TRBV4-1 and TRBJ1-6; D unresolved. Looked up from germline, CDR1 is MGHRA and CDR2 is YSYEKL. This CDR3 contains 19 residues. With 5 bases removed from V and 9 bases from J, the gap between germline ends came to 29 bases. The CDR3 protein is CASSAKFARLISTGSPLHF. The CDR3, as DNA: TGCGCCAGCAGCGCAAAGTTCGCCCGATTGATCTCGACGGGTTCACCCCTCCACTTT.

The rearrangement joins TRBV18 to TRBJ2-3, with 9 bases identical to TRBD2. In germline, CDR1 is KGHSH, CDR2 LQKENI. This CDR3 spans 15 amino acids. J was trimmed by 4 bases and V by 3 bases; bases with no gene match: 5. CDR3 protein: CASSPLAGRADTQYF. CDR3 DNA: TGTGCCAGCTCACCCCTAGCGGGGAGGGCAGATACGCAGTATTTT.

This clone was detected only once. As DNA, the CDR3 is TGTGCCAGCAGTGAAGGTTGGGGATCTGGAAACACCATATATTTT. Translation: CASSEGWGSGNTIYF. V and J are TRBV6-1 and TRBJ1-3; no firm D call. There are 15 residues in the CDR3. Per germline, CDR1 MNHNS and CDR2 SASEGT. V was cut by 1 base and J by 1 base, with 8 bases left in between.

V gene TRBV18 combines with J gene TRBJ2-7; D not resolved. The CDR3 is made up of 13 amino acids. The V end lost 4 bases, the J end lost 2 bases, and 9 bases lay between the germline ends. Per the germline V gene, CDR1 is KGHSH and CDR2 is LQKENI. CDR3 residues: CASSRETTYEQYF. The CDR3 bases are TGTGCCAGCTCACGGGAAACTACCTACGAGCAGTACTTC.

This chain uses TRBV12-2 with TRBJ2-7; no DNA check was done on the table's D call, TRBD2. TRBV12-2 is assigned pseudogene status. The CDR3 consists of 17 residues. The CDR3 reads CASRLDKREAPLYEQYF. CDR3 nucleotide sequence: TGTGCAAGTCGCCTAGACAAGCGGGAGGCACCTCTTTACGAGCAGTACTTC.

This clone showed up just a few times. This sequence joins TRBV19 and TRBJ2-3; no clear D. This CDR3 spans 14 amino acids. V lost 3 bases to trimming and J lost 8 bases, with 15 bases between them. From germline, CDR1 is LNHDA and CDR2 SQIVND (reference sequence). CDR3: CASSITALGSTQYF. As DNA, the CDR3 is TGTGCCAGTAGTATTACGGCCCTGGGTTCTACGCAGTATTTT.

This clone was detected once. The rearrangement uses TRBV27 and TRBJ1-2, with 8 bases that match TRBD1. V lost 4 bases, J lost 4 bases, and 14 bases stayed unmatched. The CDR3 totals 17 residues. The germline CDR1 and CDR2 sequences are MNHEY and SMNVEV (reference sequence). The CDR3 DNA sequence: TGTGCCAGCAGTTCCGATCTCAGGGGGCGGCAGATCTATGGCTACACCTTC. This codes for CASSSDLRGRQIYGYTF.

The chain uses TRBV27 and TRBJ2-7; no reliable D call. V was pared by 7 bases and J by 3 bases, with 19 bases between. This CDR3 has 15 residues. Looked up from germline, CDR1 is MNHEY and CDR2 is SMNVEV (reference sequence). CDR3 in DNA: TGTGCCAGCAAATCTGCCGGCGCGGAAGACTACGAGCAGTACTTC. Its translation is CASKSAGAEDYEQYF.

CDR3 residues: CASSTGTSGGMDTQYF. The CDR3, as DNA: TGTGCCAGCAGTACCGGGACTAGCGGGGGGATGGATACGCAGTATTTT. V and J are TRBV2 and TRBJ2-3; 15 nucleotides match TRBD2. The CDR3 consists of 16 residues. Trimming removed 5 bases from V and 6 bases from J; junction bases left unmatched: 6. The V gene's germline CDR1 is SNHLY and CDR2 FYNNEI.

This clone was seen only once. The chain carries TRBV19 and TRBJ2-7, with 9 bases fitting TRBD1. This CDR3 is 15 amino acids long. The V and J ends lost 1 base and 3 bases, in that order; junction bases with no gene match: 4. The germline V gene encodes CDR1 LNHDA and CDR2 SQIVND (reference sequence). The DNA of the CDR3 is TGTGCCAGTAGTATAGCCGGGACAGGGCTCTACGAGCAGTACTTC. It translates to CASSIAGTGLYEQYF.

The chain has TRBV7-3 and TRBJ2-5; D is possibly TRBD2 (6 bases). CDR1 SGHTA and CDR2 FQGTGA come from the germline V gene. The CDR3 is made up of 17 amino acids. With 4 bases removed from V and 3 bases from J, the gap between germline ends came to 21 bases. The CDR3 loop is CASSSFPGSLGEETQYF. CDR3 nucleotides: TGTGCCAGCAGCTCGTTCCCCGGGAGTCTCGGTGAAGAGACCCAGTACTTC.

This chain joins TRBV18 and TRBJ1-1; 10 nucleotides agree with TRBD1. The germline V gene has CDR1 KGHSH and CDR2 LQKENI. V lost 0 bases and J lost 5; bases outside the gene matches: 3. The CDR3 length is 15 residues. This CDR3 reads CASSPPRGQGTEAFF. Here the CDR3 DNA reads TGTGCCAGCTCACCACCCCGGGGACAGGGGACTGAAGCTTTCTTT.

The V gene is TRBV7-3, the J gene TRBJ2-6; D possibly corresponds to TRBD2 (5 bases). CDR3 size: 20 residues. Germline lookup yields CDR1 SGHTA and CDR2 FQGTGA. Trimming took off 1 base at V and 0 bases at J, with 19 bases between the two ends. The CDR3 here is CASSLKVMGSVDSGANVLTF. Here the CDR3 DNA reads TGTGCCAGCAGCTTAAAGGTTATGGGTAGCGTGGACTCTGGGGCCAACGTCCTGACTTTC.

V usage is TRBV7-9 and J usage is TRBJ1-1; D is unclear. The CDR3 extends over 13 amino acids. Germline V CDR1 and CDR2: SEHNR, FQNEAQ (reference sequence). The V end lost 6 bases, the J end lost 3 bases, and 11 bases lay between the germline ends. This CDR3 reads CASRLRSHTEAFF. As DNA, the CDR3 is TGTGCCAGCAGGCTCCGATCCCACACTGAAGCTTTCTTT. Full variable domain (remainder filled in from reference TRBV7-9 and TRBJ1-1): DTGVSQNPRHKITKRGQNVTFRCDPISEHNRLYWYRQTLGQGPEFLTYFQNEAQLEKSRLLSDRFSAERPKGSFSTLEIQRTEQGDSAMYLCASRLRSHTEAFFGQGTRLTVV.

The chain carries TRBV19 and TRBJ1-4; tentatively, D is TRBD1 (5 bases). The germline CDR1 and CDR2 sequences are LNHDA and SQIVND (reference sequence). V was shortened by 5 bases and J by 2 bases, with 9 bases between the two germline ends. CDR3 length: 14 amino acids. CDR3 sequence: CASSPGGTNEKLFF. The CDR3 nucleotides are TGTGCCAGTAGTCCGGGGGGGACTAATGAAAAACTGTTTTTT. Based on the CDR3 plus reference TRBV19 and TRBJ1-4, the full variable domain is DGGITQSPKYLFRKEGQNVTLSCEQNLNHDAMYWYRQDPGQGLRLIYYSQIVNDFQKGDIAEGYSVSREKKESFPLTVTSAQKNPTAFYLCASSPGGTNEKLFFGSGTQLSVL.

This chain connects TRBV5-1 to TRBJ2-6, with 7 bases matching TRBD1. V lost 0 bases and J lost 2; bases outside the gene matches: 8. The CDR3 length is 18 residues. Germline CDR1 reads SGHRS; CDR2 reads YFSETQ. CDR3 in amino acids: CASSLVAGGGAGANVLTF. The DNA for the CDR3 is TGCGCCAGCAGCTTGGTGGCAGGGGGTGGGGCTGGGGCCAACGTCCTGACTTTC.

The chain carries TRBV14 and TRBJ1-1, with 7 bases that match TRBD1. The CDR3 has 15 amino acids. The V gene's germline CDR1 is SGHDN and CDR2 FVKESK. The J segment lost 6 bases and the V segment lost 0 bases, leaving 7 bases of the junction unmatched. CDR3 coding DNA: TGTGCCAGCAGCCAAGACCCACAGGGGATCGCTGAAGCTTTCTTT. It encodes CASSQDPQGIAEAFF.

CDR3 region: CASSIRDRGTYEQYF. CDR3 coding DNA: TGTGCCAGCAGCATCCGGGACAGGGGGACCTACGAGCAGTACTTC. This chain uses TRBV11-2 with TRBJ2-7; TRBD1 matches 11 bases. Germline assignment: CDR1 SGHAT and CDR2 FQNNGV. The CDR3 runs 15 residues. The V and J ends lost 5 bases and 2 bases, in that order; junction bases with no gene match: 5.